This is a list of T cell receptor beta chains from one sample in a study of T cell repertoires in cytomegalovirus infection. TCRdb redid the calling of the reads with MiXCR, one entry per CDR3 protein. This sample has about 740,000 distinct CDR3 sequences; 35% occur once, and the top ten carry 2.5% to 3.5%. Sequencing was done on a sample of PBMCs. These receptors all stem from a human donor in good health (CMV status not recorded). Some clones in this sample may be carry-over from other donors' samples. The CDR3 runs from the conserved cysteine through the conserved F or W. Each record gives: D gene, V gene, J gene, clone size, CDR3 protein, CDR3 DNA. A D gene is named only where the DNA matches it firmly. Size is stated for part of the rows, as once, few or many counts, or as a class when the clone is expanded.

d_call: NA; v_call: TRBV7-8; j_call: TRBJ1-1; clone_size: NA; cdr3_aa: CANSLVSRMNTEALF; cdr3_nt: TGTGCCAACAGCTTAGTCTCCAGGATGAACACTGAAGCTTTATTT
d_call: TRBD1; v_call: TRBV7-8; j_call: TRBJ1-3; clone_size: many; cdr3_aa: CASSYPSDRGGNTIYF; cdr3_nt: TGTGCCAGCAGCTACCCGTCGGACAGGGGCGGAAACACCATATATTTT
d_call: NA; v_call: TRBV28; j_call: TRBJ2-6; clone_size: few; cdr3_aa: CACSPPSGANVLTF; cdr3_nt: TGTGCCTGTTCCCCCCCTTCTGGGGCCAACGTCCTGACTTTC
d_call: NA; v_call: TRBV28; j_call: TRBJ1-1; clone_size: NA; cdr3_aa: CASSLLFQETFF; cdr3_nt: TGTGCCAGCAGTTTATTATTCCAGGAGACTTTCTTT
d_call: TRBD1; v_call: TRBV7-9; j_call: TRBJ1-1; clone_size: NA; cdr3_aa: CASSYRTGLNTEAFF; cdr3_nt: TGTGCCAGCAGCTATAGGACAGGGCTGAACACTGAAGCTTTCTTT
d_call: NA; v_call: TRBV6-6; j_call: TRBJ1-1; clone_size: few; cdr3_aa: CASSYFLGGNTEAFF; cdr3_nt: TGTGCCAGCAGTTACTTTTTGGGGGGGAACACTGAAGCTTTCTTT
d_call: TRBD1; v_call: TRBV6-5; j_call: TRBJ1-5; clone_size: NA; cdr3_aa: CASRPTGGSNQPQHF; cdr3_nt: TGTGCCAGCAGACCCACAGGGGGCAGCAATCAGCCCCAGCATTTT
d_call: TRBD2; v_call: TRBV7-9; j_call: TRBJ2-1; clone_size: NA; cdr3_aa: CASSLGLAHNEQFF; cdr3_nt: TGTGCCAGCAGCTTAGGACTAGCCCACAATGAGCAGTTCTTC
d_call: NA; v_call: TRBV7-2; j_call: TRBJ2-5; clone_size: many; cdr3_aa: CASSLGRRTETQYF; cdr3_nt: TGTGCCAGCAGCTTAGGCAGGCGAACGGAGACCCAGTACTTC
d_call: NA; v_call: TRBV12-3/TRBV12-4; j_call: TRBJ2-1; clone_size: NA; cdr3_aa: CASSLAGSGSRSEQFF; cdr3_nt: TGTGCCAGCAGTTTAGCGGGGTCGGGGTCGAGGAGTGAGCAGTTCTTC
d_call: TRBD1; v_call: TRBV27; j_call: TRBJ2-7; clone_size: few; cdr3_aa: CASSPTGFHEQYF; cdr3_nt: TGTGCCAGCAGTCCGACAGGGTTCCACGAGCAGTACTTC
d_call: NA; v_call: TRBV28; j_call: TRBJ2-5; clone_size: NA; cdr3_aa: CASSDPRGFAETQYF; cdr3_nt: TGTGCCAGCAGTGATCCTCGGGGATTTGCGGAGACCCAGTACTTC
d_call: TRBD2; v_call: TRBV7-2; j_call: TRBJ2-7; clone_size: few; cdr3_aa: CASSFAGGRKSYEQYF; cdr3_nt: TGTGCCAGCAGCTTCGCGGGAGGGCGTAAATCCTACGAGCAGTACTTC
d_call: NA; v_call: TRBV7-8; j_call: TRBJ1-2; clone_size: few; cdr3_aa: CASSLARGLGYGYTF; cdr3_nt: TGTGCCAGCAGCTTAGCACGGGGTTTGGGCTATGGCTACACCTTC
d_call: TRBD1; v_call: TRBV20-1; j_call: TRBJ2-7; clone_size: few; cdr3_aa: CSADTQGYSYEQYF; cdr3_nt: TGCAGTGCAGACACACAGGGGTACTCCTACGAGCAGTACTTC
d_call: NA; v_call: TRBV7-9; j_call: TRBJ2-1; clone_size: NA; cdr3_aa: CASSPIGAGDEQFF; cdr3_nt: TGTGCCAGCAGCCCCATCGGGGCTGGGGATGAGCAGTTCTTC
d_call: NA; v_call: TRBV7-3; j_call: TRBJ1-6; clone_size: many; cdr3_aa: CASSSVGGSPLHF; cdr3_nt: TGTGCCAGCAGCTCGGTGGGGGGTTCACCCCTCCACTTT
d_call: NA; v_call: TRBV28; j_call: TRBJ2-5; clone_size: NA; cdr3_aa: CATLPRDQETQYF; cdr3_nt: TGTGCCACCCTACCCCGCGACCAAGAGACCCAGTACTTC
d_call: NA; v_call: TRBV7-2; j_call: TRBJ2-7; clone_size: NA; cdr3_aa: CASSPRGSGYTYEQYF; cdr3_nt: TGTGCCAGCAGCCCGAGAGGTAGCGGTTACACCTACGAGCAGTACTTC
d_call: TRBD2; v_call: TRBV12-3/TRBV12-4; j_call: TRBJ2-1; clone_size: many; cdr3_aa: CASSLSGGVLNEQFF; cdr3_nt: TGTGCCAGCAGCTTGAGCGGGGGGGTTTTAAATGAGCAGTTCTTC
d_call: NA; v_call: TRBV2; j_call: TRBJ2-1; clone_size: NA; cdr3_aa: CASVEVGANYNEQFF; cdr3_nt: TGTGCCAGCGTGGAGGTGGGGGCTAACTACAATGAGCAGTTCTTC
d_call: TRBD1; v_call: TRBV6-1; j_call: TRBJ1-2; clone_size: few; cdr3_aa: CASEDRVNGYTF; cdr3_nt: TGTGCCAGTGAAGACAGGGTTAATGGCTACACCTTC
d_call: NA; v_call: TRBV29-1; j_call: TRBJ2-7; clone_size: NA; cdr3_aa: CSVVRWGSGEQYF; cdr3_nt: TGCAGCGTTGTTCGCTGGGGATCCGGCGAGCAGTACTTC
d_call: TRBD1; v_call: TRBV12-3/TRBV12-4; j_call: TRBJ1-1; clone_size: few; cdr3_aa: CASFKGVGQGNTEAFF; cdr3_nt: TGTGCCAGCTTCAAGGGTGTGGGACAGGGAAACACTGAAGCTTTCTTT
d_call: NA; v_call: TRBV7-2; j_call: TRBJ2-5; clone_size: few; cdr3_aa: CASSSLRKETQYF; cdr3_nt: TGTGCCAGCAGTTCGCTGCGAAAGGAGACCCAGTACTTC
d_call: NA; v_call: TRBV10-3; j_call: TRBJ1-5; clone_size: many; cdr3_aa: CAINEAGFVQPQHF; cdr3_nt: TGTGCCATCAACGAGGCAGGGTTTGTGCAGCCCCAGCATTTT
d_call: TRBD2; v_call: TRBV28; j_call: TRBJ2-4; clone_size: few; cdr3_aa: CASSQSGGNEKNIQYF; cdr3_nt: TGTGCCAGCAGCCAAAGCGGGGGTAACGAAAAAAACATTCAGTACTTC
d_call: NA; v_call: TRBV27; j_call: TRBJ2-1; clone_size: NA; cdr3_aa: CAISAQASEQFF; cdr3_nt: TGTGCCATCAGTGCACAAGCCTCAGAGCAGTTCTTC
d_call: TRBD1; v_call: TRBV19; j_call: TRBJ1-6; clone_size: few; cdr3_aa: CATGQGNSPLHF; cdr3_nt: TGTGCCACTGGACAGGGGAATTCACCCCTCCACTTT
d_call: NA; v_call: TRBV12-3/TRBV12-4; j_call: TRBJ1-5; clone_size: NA; cdr3_aa: CASSAAKASQPQHF; cdr3_nt: TGTGCCAGCAGTGCCGCCAAGGCAAGTCAGCCCCAGCATTTT
d_call: NA; v_call: TRBV7-8; j_call: TRBJ2-2; clone_size: NA; cdr3_aa: CASSKKRVTGELFF; cdr3_nt: TGTGCCAGCAGCAAAAAAAGGGTTACCGGGGAGCTGTTTTTT
d_call: NA; v_call: TRBV7-6; j_call: TRBJ1-3; clone_size: many; cdr3_aa: CASSLGRGRGSGNTIYF; cdr3_nt: TGTGCCAGCAGCTTAGGACGTGGGAGGGGAAGTGGAAACACCATATATTTT
d_call: NA; v_call: TRBV7-3; j_call: TRBJ1-1; clone_size: many; cdr3_aa: CASSLTRNTEAFF; cdr3_nt: TGTGCCAGCAGCTTAACGAGAAACACTGAAGCTTTCTTT
d_call: TRBD1; v_call: TRBV27; j_call: TRBJ2-2; clone_size: NA; cdr3_aa: CAGNRQGATGELFF; cdr3_nt: TGTGCCGGCAACCGACAGGGGGCGACCGGGGAGCTGTTTTTT
d_call: TRBD2; v_call: TRBV27; j_call: TRBJ2-7; clone_size: NA; cdr3_aa: CASRLGLAGNYEQYF; cdr3_nt: TGTGCCAGCAGGCTGGGACTAGCGGGCAACTACGAGCAGTACTTC
d_call: TRBD2; v_call: TRBV12-3/TRBV12-4; j_call: TRBJ2-5; clone_size: NA; cdr3_aa: CASGPSGQETQYF; cdr3_nt: TGTGCCAGCGGCCCTAGCGGGCAAGAGACCCAGTACTTC
d_call: NA; v_call: TRBV2; j_call: TRBJ1-2; clone_size: few; cdr3_aa: CASSEAVWKEYGYTF; cdr3_nt: TGTGCCAGCAGTGAAGCCGTATGGAAAGAATATGGCTACACCTTC
d_call: TRBD2; v_call: TRBV20-1; j_call: TRBJ2-1; clone_size: few; cdr3_aa: CSAREPGLGDEQFF; cdr3_nt: TGCAGTGCTAGAGAACCGGGACTAGGCGATGAGCAGTTCTTC
d_call: NA; v_call: TRBV4-2; j_call: TRBJ2-4; clone_size: NA; cdr3_aa: CASSQDRGRELIQYF; cdr3_nt: TGTGCCAGCAGCCAAGATCGGGGCCGAGAACTCATTCAGTACTTC
d_call: NA; v_call: TRBV28; j_call: TRBJ1-6; clone_size: NA; cdr3_aa: CASRLLLRGNSPLHF; cdr3_nt: TGTGCCAGCAGACTGTTGCTCCGGGGTAATTCACCCCTCCACTTT
d_call: TRBD2; v_call: TRBV6-6; j_call: TRBJ2-7; clone_size: few; cdr3_aa: CASSFTSGRAYEQYF; cdr3_nt: TGTGCCAGCAGTTTTACTAGCGGGAGGGCCTACGAGCAGTACTTC
d_call: NA; v_call: TRBV7-3; j_call: TRBJ1-4; clone_size: NA; cdr3_aa: CASSLGRYEKLFF; cdr3_nt: TGTGCCAGCAGCTTAGGGCGGTATGAAAAACTGTTTTTT
d_call: TRBD2; v_call: TRBV7-8; j_call: TRBJ2-1; clone_size: many; cdr3_aa: CASSLAGTSGNEFF; cdr3_nt: TGTGCCAGCAGCTTAGCGGGGACTAGCGGGAACGAGTTCTTC
d_call: NA; v_call: TRBV19; j_call: TRBJ1-2; clone_size: few; cdr3_aa: CASSIGTAILYGYTF; cdr3_nt: TGTGCCAGTAGTATAGGGACAGCAATTCTCTATGGCTACACCTTC
d_call: TRBD2; v_call: TRBV19; j_call: TRBJ2-5; clone_size: few; cdr3_aa: CASSKSGALQETQYF; cdr3_nt: TGTGCCAGTAGTAAAAGCGGGGCACTCCAAGAGACCCAGTACTTC